These 18 T cell receptor beta chains share one sample of origin, sequenced in a study of blood T cell repertoires in COVID-19. Assay used: immunoSEQ multiplex PCR; TCRdb lists only in-frame clones, some missing. The sample has over 200,000 clones; about 85% are singletons. Source material: PBMCs or T cells enriched from blood (not recorded which). The receptors derive from a man aged 35 to 55 who had recovered from COVID-19.

The V and J genes are TRBV15 and TRBJ2-7, with TRBD1 matching over 9 bases. The trim removed 0 bases at V and 4 bases at J, leaving 4 bases unmatched. The CDR3 contains 15 residues. The germline gives CDR1 LNHNV, CDR2 YYDKDF (reference sequence). The CDR3 nucleotides are TGTGCCACCAGCAGAGAGAGGACAGGGGCATACGAGCAGTACTTC. Its translation is CATSRERTGAYEQYF.

This chain uses TRBV19 with TRBJ1-5; D is uncertain. Per germline, CDR1 LNHDA and CDR2 SQIVND (reference sequence). The CDR3 runs 16 residues. Trimming shortened V by 2 bases and J by 7 bases, and 18 bases separated the two germline ends. In DNA, the CDR3 is TGTGCCAGTAGTATACTCATCCGGGTGGCTAGCCAGCCCCAGCATTTT. Protein product: CASSILIRVASQPQHF.

V is TRBV20-1 and J is TRBJ1-5; TRBD1 agrees at 7 bases. Germline V gene lookup returns CDR1 DFQATT and CDR2 SNEGSKA (reference sequence). This CDR3 is 16 amino acids long. V lost 3 bases, J lost 3 bases, and 11 bases stayed unmatched. Here the CDR3 DNA reads TGCAGTGCTAGTGAGGGACAGAGGCTTTTCAATCAGCCCCAGCATTTT. Encoded protein: CSASEGQRLFNQPQHF.

In this sample, this clone turned up once. The chain employs TRBV5-1 and TRBJ1-1; 7 bases agree with TRBD1. The CDR3 is made up of 16 amino acids. Germline trimming cut 4 bases from V and 3 bases from J; bases unmatched to any gene: 12. Germline V lookup: CDR1 SGHRS, CDR2 YFSETQ. Written as DNA, the CDR3 is TGCGCCAGCAGCCCCCGGGGCGTGCAGGGGGACACTGAAGCTTTCTTT. It codes for CASSPRGVQGDTEAFF.

The chain combines TRBV12-5 with TRBJ2-7; 14 bases match TRBD2. The CDR3 loop spans 16 amino acids. Unmatched junction bases numbered 6, after V lost 5 bases and J lost 3 bases. Per germline, CDR1 LGHNT and CDR2 FRNRAP. The chain's CDR3 is CASGTGTSGRNYEQYF. CDR3 nucleotide sequence: TGTGCTAGTGGTACTGGGACTAGCGGGAGAAACTACGAGCAGTACTTC.

The CDR3, as DNA: TGTGCCAGCAGCCTCGGACAGGGGGCAAGGTACGAGCAGTACTTC. This codes for CASSLGQGARYEQYF. The V and J genes are TRBV11-2 and TRBJ2-7; 11 nucleotides align to TRBD1. J was trimmed by 4 bases and V by 5 bases; bases with no gene match: 7. The CDR3 has 15 residues. Looked up from germline, CDR1 is SGHAT and CDR2 is FQNNGV.

This sequence joins TRBV6-5 and TRBJ1-1, with D possibly TRBD1 on 5 matching bases. This CDR3 spans 15 amino acids. Germline CDR1 and CDR2: MNHEY and SVGAGI. V was shortened by 2 bases and J by 5 bases, with 15 bases between the two germline ends. DNA of the CDR3: TGTGCCAGCAGTTACCCTACGGGGGATGGTACTGAAGCTTTCTTT. The encoded protein is CASSYPTGDGTEAFF.

V gene TRBV9 combines with J gene TRBJ1-2; D is uncertain. The V gene's germline CDR1 is SGDLS and CDR2 YYNGEE. V lost 3 bases and J 6 bases, leaving 12 bases between the germline ends. The CDR3 loop spans 13 amino acids. The CDR3 nucleotides read TGTGCCAGCAGCGCGGGGTCTTCGAATGGCTACACCTTC. The encoded protein is CASSAGSSNGYTF.

Comment on this clone: Different DNA sequences within this sample yield the same CDR3. The chain joins TRBV10-3 to TRBJ1-2; 7 nucleotides match TRBD1. Germline V gene sequence: CDR1 ENHRY, CDR2 SYGVKD. J gave up 5 bases and V 1 base, and 1 base lay outside the gene matches. The CDR3 is made up of 13 amino acids. CDR3 DNA: TGTGCCATCAGTGAGTTACAGGGGTATGGCTACACCTTC. This encodes CAISELQGYGYTF.

This clone was recorded a few times. Here the CDR3 DNA reads TGCGCCAGCAGCCAAGAAGAACTCACTCTCCAAGAGACCCAGTACTTC. Amino acids: CASSQEELTLQETQYF. The V and J genes are TRBV4-1 and TRBJ2-5; D gene ambiguous. This CDR3 is built from 16 residues. Germline V gene sequence: CDR1 MGHRA, CDR2 YSYEKL. Trimming took 0 bases from V and 1 from J, leaving 12 bases between them.

Here the CDR3 reads CASLGFTEAFF. The CDR3 DNA is TGTGCCAGCCTAGGCTTTACTGAAGCTTTCTTT. The rearrangement uses TRBV7-8 and TRBJ1-1; D uncertain. The CDR3 spans 11 residues. CDR1 and CDR2 (germline): SGHVS, FQNEAQ. V lost 8 bases and J 5 bases, leaving 9 bases between the germline ends.

The V and J genes are TRBV7-9 and TRBJ1-2; D might be TRBD1 (6 bases). The CDR3 is 14 residues long. Trimming stripped 1 base from V and 10 bases from J, with 16 bases between. Germline lookup yields CDR1 SEHNR and CDR2 FQNEAQ (reference sequence). For the CDR3, the DNA is TGTGCCAGCAGCTTAGAATGGGACACCTTTGACTACACCTTC. Its translation: CASSLEWDTFDYTF. The entire variable domain, with the rest obtained from reference TRBV7-9 and TRBJ1-2, is as follows: DTGVSQNPRHKITKRGQNVTFRCDPISEHNRLYWYRQTLGQGPEFLTYFQNEAQLEKSRLLSDRFSAERPKGSFSTLEIQRTEQGDSAMYLCASSLEWDTFDYTFGSGTRLTVV.

The chain uses TRBV24-1 and TRBJ1-2, with 8 nucleotides matching TRBD1. Germline V gene lookup returns CDR1 KGHDR and CDR2 SFDVKD. J gave up 10 bases and V 4 bases, and 7 bases lay outside the gene matches. The CDR3 is 13 residues long. The CDR3: CATSERTRGPYTF. The CDR3 DNA sequence: TGTGCCACCAGTGAACGAACCAGGGGGCCCTACACCTTC.

This sequence joins TRBV24-1 and TRBJ2-2, with TRBD1 matching over 7 bases. Trimming removed 0 bases from V and 6 bases from J; junction bases left unmatched: 6. The germline V gene encodes CDR1 KGHDR and CDR2 SFDVKD. The CDR3 spans 16 residues. CDR3 region: CATSDLRQGSAGELFF. CDR3 bases: TGTGCCACCAGTGATTTGCGACAGGGCAGCGCCGGGGAGCTGTTTTTT.

The chain employs TRBV29-1 and TRBJ2-2, with 8 bases fitting TRBD2. V lost 4 bases to trimming and J lost 6 bases; unmatched junction nucleotides: 10. The germline V gene encodes CDR1 SQVTM and CDR2 ANQGSEA. CDR3 length equals 15 residues. The CDR3 DNA reads TGCAGCGTTGCACTAGCGGATTTTGTGTCCGGGGAGCTGTTTTTT. Translated, it gives CSVALADFVSGELFF.

This sequence joins TRBV5-6 and TRBJ1-3; D unresolved. Germline assignment: CDR1 SGHDT and CDR2 YYEEEE. V lost 7 bases and J lost 0, with 11 bases in between. This CDR3 contains 14 residues. The CDR3 region has the DNA TGTGCCAGCTTCCGGGGAACCTCTGGAAACACCATATATTTT. Protein: CASFRGTSGNTIYF.

The chain joins TRBV7-2 to TRBJ2-1; the match to TRBD2 covers 7 bases. CDR3 length: 18 residues. V lost 4 bases, J lost 6 bases, and 18 bases stayed unmatched. Germline loops: CDR1 SGHTA, CDR2 FQGNSA. This chain's CDR3 is CASSYREPVGGSSNEQFF. The CDR3 bases are TGTGCCAGCAGCTATAGGGAACCGGTCGGCGGGAGTTCCAATGAGCAGTTCTTC. The full variable domain, rest sourced from reference TRBV7-2 and TRBJ2-1, is GAGVSQSPSNKVTEKGKDVELRCDPISGHTALYWYRQSLGQGLEFLIYFQGNSAPDKSGLPSDRFSAERTGGSVSTLTIQRTQQEDSAVYLCASSYREPVGGSSNEQFFGPGTRLTVL.

V usage is TRBV11-2 and J usage is TRBJ1-5; 9 positions match TRBD1. The V gene's germline CDR1 is SGHAT and CDR2 FQNNGV. The CDR3 covers 14 residues. Trimming cost V 9 bases and J 3 bases; bases outside gene matches: 6. The CDR3 sequence is CASAGTGFNQPQHF. The DNA of the CDR3 is TGTGCCAGTGCCGGGACAGGGTTCAATCAGCCCCAGCATTTT.